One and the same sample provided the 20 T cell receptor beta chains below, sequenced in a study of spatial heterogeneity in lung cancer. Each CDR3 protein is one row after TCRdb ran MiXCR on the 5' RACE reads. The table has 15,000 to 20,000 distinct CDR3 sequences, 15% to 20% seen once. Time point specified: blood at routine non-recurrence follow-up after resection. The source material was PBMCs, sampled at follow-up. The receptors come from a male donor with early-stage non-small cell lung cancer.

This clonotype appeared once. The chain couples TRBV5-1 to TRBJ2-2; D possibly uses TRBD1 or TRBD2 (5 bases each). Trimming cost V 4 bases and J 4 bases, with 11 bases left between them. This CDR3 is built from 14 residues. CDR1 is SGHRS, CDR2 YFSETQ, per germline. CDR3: CASSRDVSTGELFF. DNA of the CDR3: TGCGCCAGCAGCAGGGACGTCTCCACCGGGGAGCTGTTTTTT.

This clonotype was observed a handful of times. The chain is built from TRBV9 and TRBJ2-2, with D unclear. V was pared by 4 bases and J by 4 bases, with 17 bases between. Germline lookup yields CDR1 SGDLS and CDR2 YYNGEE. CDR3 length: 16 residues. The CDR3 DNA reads TGTGCCAGCAGCCCCCGAACCCTCACACCCACCGGGGAGCTGTTTTTT. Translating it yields CASSPRTLTPTGELFF.

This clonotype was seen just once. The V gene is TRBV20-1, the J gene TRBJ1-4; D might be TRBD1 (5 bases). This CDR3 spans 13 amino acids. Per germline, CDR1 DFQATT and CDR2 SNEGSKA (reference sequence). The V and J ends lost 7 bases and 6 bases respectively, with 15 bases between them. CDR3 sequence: CSGPRDGDEKLFF. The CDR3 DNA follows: TGCAGTGGTCCCCGGGACGGGGATGAAAAACTGTTTTTT.

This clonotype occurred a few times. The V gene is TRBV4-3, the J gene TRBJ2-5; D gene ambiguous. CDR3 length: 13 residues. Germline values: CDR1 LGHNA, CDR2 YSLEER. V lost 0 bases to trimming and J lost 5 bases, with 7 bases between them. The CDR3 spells CASSQEGWETQYF. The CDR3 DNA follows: TGCGCCAGCAGCCAAGAGGGTTGGGAGACCCAGTACTTC.

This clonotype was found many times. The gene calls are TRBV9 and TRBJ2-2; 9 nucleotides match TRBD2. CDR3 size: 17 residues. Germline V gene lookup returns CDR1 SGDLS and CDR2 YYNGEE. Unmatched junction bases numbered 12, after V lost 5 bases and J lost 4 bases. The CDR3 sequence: CASSLLAGIVTTGELFF. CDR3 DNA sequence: TGTGCCAGCAGTCTTCTAGCGGGGATCGTTACCACCGGGGAGCTGTTTTTT.

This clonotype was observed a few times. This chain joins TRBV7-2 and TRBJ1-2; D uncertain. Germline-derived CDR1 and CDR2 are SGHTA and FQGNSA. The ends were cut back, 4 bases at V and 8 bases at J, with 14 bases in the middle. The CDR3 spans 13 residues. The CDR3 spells CASSWNGVKGYTF. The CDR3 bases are TGTGCCAGCAGCTGGAACGGGGTGAAGGGCTACACCTTC.

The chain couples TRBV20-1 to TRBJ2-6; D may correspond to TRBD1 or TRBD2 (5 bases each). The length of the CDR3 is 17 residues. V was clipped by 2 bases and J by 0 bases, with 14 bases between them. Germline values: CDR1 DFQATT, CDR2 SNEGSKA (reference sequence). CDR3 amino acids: CSARTGTVGSGANVLTF. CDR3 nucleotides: TGCAGTGCTAGAACCGGGACGGTGGGCTCTGGGGCCAACGTCCTGACTTTC.

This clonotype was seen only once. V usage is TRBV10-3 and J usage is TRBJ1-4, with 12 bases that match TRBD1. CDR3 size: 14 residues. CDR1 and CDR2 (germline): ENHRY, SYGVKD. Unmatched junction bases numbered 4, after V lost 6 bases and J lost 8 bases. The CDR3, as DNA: TGTGCCATCAGGGGACAGGGGGCGAACGAAAAACTGTTTTTT. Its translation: CAIRGQGANEKLFF.

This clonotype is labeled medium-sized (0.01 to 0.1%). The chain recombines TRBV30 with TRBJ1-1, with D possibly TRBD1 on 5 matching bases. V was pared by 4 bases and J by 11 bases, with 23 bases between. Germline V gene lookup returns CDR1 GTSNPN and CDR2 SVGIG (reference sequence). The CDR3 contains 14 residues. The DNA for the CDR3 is TGTGCCTGGACTTTTACGGGGCTACAGGCGAGGGCTTTCTTT. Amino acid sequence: CAWTFTGLQARAFF.

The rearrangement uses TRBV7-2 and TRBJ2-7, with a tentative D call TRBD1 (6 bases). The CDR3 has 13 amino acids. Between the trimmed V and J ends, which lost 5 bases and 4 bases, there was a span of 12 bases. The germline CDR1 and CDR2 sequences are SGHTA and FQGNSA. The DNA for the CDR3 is TGTGCCAGCAGCCATCAGGGGAGTTACGAGCAGTACTTC. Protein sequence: CASSHQGSYEQYF.

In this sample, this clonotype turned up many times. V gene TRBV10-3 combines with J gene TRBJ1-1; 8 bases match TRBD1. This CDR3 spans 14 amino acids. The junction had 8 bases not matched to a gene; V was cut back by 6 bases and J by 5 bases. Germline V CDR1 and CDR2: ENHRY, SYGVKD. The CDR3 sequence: CAIRQGEGETEAFF. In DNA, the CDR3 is TGTGCCATCAGACAGGGGGAAGGGGAGACTGAAGCTTTCTTT.

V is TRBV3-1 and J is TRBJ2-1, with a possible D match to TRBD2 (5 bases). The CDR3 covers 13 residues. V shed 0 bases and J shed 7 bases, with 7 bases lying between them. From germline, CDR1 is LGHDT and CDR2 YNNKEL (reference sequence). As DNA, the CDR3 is TGTGCCAGCAGCCAAGATCGAGGGAATGAGCAGTTCTTC. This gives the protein CASSQDRGNEQFF.

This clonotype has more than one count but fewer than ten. CDR3 protein: CSVEGQGDTGELFF. Here the CDR3 DNA reads TGCAGCGTTGAGGGACAGGGAGACACCGGGGAGCTGTTTTTT. The chain combines TRBV29-1 with TRBJ2-2; 9 bases line up with TRBD1. V dropped 3 bases and J dropped 3; count of bases not matched to a gene: 2. CDR3 length equals 14 residues. CDR1 is SQVTM and CDR2 is ANQGSEA in the germline V gene.

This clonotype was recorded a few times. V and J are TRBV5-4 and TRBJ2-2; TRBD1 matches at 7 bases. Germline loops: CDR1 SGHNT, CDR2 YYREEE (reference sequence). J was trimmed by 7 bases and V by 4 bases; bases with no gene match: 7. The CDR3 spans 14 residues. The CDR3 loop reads CASSGTGAGGELFF. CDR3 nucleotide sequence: TGTGCCAGCAGCGGAACAGGGGCGGGCGGGGAGCTGTTTTTT.

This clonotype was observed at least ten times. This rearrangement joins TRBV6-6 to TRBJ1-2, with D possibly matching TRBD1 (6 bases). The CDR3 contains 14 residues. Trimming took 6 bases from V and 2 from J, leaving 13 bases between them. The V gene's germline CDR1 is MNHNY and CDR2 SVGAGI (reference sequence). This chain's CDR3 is CASRKGGPNYGYTF. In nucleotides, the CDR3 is TGTGCCAGCAGGAAGGGGGGGCCAAACTATGGCTACACCTTC.

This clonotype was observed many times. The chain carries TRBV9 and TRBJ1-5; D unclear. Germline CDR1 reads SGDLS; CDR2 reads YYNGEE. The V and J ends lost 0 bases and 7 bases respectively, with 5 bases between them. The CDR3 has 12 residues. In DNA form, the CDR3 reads TGTGCCAGCAGCGTAGACGGCCAGCCCCAGCATTTT. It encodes CASSVDGQPQHF.

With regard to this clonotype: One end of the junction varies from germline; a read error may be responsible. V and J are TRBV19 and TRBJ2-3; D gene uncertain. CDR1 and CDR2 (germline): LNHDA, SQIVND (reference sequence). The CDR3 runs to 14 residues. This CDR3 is CACSLNPPTDTQYF. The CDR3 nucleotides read TGTGCCTGTAGCCTCAACCCCCCCACAGATACGCAGTATTTT. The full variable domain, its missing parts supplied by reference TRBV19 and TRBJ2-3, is DGGITQSPKYLFRKEGQNVTLSCEQNLNHDAMYWYRQDPGQGLRLIYYSQIVNDFQKGDIAEGYSVSREKKESFPLTVTSAQKNPTAFYLCACSLNPPTDTQYFGPGTRLTVL.

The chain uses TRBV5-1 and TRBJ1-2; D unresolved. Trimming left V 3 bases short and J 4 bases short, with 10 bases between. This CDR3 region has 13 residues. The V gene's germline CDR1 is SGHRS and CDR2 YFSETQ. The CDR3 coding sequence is TGCGCCAGCAGCTCGGACGGTGCCTATGGCTACACCTTC. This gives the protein CASSSDGAYGYTF.

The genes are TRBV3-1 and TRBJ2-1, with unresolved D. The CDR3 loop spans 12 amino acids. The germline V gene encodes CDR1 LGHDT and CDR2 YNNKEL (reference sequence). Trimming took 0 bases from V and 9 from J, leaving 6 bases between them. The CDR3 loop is CASSQDYGEQFF. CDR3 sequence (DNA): TGTGCCAGCAGCCAAGACTACGGTGAGCAGTTCTTC.

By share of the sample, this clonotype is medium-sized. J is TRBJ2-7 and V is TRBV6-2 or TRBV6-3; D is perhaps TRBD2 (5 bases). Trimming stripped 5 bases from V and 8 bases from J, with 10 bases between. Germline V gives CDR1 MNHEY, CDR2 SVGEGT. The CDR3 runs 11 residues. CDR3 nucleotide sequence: TGTGCCAGCAGTGATCTCGGGAAGCAGTACTTC. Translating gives CASSDLGKQYF.